The 32 T cell receptor beta chains listed next were all sequenced from one sample in a study of T cell responses to AZD1222 COVID-19 vaccine. This table comes from immunoSEQ multiplex PCR, and its TCRdb copy is limited to in-frame clones, with some not included. Among about 62,000 clones listed, over 70% were seen once. The material was peripheral blood, obtained on day 0 of AZD1222 vaccination. The receptors originated from an adult in good health.

This clone occurred once. This chain connects TRBV2 to TRBJ2-7; tentative D call: TRBD1 (6 bases). Trimming cost V 4 bases and J 4 bases, with 11 bases left between them. Germline CDR1 reads SNHLY; CDR2 reads FYNNEI. The CDR3 is 13 amino acids. The CDR3 reads CASSAGAQYEQYF. The CDR3 DNA reads TGTGCCAGCAGTGCAGGGGCGCAGTACGAGCAGTACTTC.

This clone was seen a single time. J is TRBJ1-3 and V is TRBV27; 7 nucleotides line up with TRBD1. Germline CDR1 is MNHEY and CDR2 is SMNVEV (reference sequence). With V trimmed by 5 bases and J by 0 bases, 10 bases remained unmatched. The CDR3 is 17 residues long. The CDR3 is CASSPNRDRSSGNTIYF. CDR3 nucleotides: TGTGCCAGCAGTCCGAACCGGGACAGAAGCTCTGGAAACACCATATATTTT.

The chain is built from TRBV15 and TRBJ1-4; the match to TRBD1 covers 10 bases. Trimming removed 3 bases from V and 5 bases from J; junction bases left unmatched: 0. The CDR3 contains 14 residues. CDR1 is LNHNV, CDR2 YYDKDF, per germline (reference sequence). The CDR3 region has the DNA TGTGCCACCAGCAGGGGACAGGGGAATGAAAAACTGTTTTTT. It encodes CATSRGQGNEKLFF.

V and J are TRBV9 and TRBJ1-2; 7 bases map to TRBD1. Germline trimming cut 3 bases from V and 7 bases from J; bases unmatched to any gene: 0. The CDR3 totals 11 residues. Looked up from germline, CDR1 is SGDLS and CDR2 is YYNGEE. The CDR3 DNA reads TGTGCCAGCAGCGGACAGGGTGGCTACACCTTC. It is translated as CASSGQGGYTF.

The genes are TRBV5-1 and TRBJ2-3; D is perhaps TRBD1 (6 bases). The CDR3 is 15 amino acids. The V end lost 3 bases, the J end lost 6 bases, and 17 bases lay between the germline ends. Germline values: CDR1 SGHRS, CDR2 YFSETQ. CDR3 loop: CASSSRVQGRDTQYF. CDR3 sequence (DNA): TGCGCCAGCAGCTCCAGGGTCCAGGGGCGCGATACGCAGTATTTT.

The rearrangement joins TRBV7-2 to TRBJ2-2, with TRBD1 as a possible D gene (6 bases). The CDR3 contains 14 residues. Per the germline V gene, CDR1 is SGHTA and CDR2 is FQGNSA. Trimming pared 5 bases from V and 4 bases from J, leaving 11 bases between. The CDR3 DNA is TGTGCCAGCAGCCATACCAGGGGCACCGGGGAGCTGTTTTTT. Translating it yields CASSHTRGTGELFF.

V gene TRBV6-6 combines with J gene TRBJ1-5; D gene uncertain. Germline assignment: CDR1 MNHNY and CDR2 SVGAGI (reference sequence). This CDR3 is built from 14 residues. V lost 8 bases to trimming and J lost 2 bases, with 13 bases between them. The CDR3 reads CASFARWGNQPQHF. CDR3 sequence (DNA): TGTGCCAGCTTCGCGCGCTGGGGCAATCAGCCCCAGCATTTT.

The J gene is TRBJ2-1, the V gene TRBV7-2, with TRBD2 matching over 7 bases. Germline trimming cut 5 bases from V and 7 bases from J; bases unmatched to any gene: 11. This CDR3 is built from 15 residues. Germline V lookup: CDR1 SGHTA, CDR2 FQGNSA. The CDR3 protein is CASSLGLAAGNEQFF. The CDR3 region has the DNA TGTGCCAGCAGCCTCGGGCTAGCGGCGGGGAATGAGCAGTTCTTC. The complete variable domain, with remaining parts taken from reference TRBV7-2 and TRBJ2-1, reads GAGVSQSPSNKVTEKGKDVELRCDPISGHTALYWYRQSLGQGLEFLIYFQGNSAPDKSGLPSDRFSAERTGGSVSTLTIQRTQQEDSAVYLCASSLGLAAGNEQFFGPGTRLTVL.

CDR3 in amino acids: CASSFYYEQYF. CDR3 sequence (DNA): TGTGCCAGCAGCTTTTACTACGAGCAGTACTTC. The chain is built from TRBV7-2 and TRBJ2-7, with D unresolved. The CDR3 consists of 11 residues. Germline lookup yields CDR1 SGHTA and CDR2 FQGNSA. V was trimmed by 3 bases and J by 3 bases, leaving 3 bases between them.

This sequence joins TRBV30 and TRBJ2-7; 8 nucleotides agree with TRBD1. The CDR3 loop spans 15 amino acids. The germline V gene has CDR1 GTSNPN and CDR2 SVGIG (reference sequence). V was clipped by 2 bases and J by 4 bases; unmatched bases: 10. For the CDR3, the DNA is TGTGCCTGGAGTAACAAGGTAGGACAGGGTTACGAGCAGTACTTC. Translation gives CAWSNKVGQGYEQYF.

The genes are TRBV3-1 (or the pseudogene TRBV3-2) and TRBJ1-1, with TRBD1 matching over 7 bases. This CDR3 region has 14 residues. Germline values: CDR1 LGHDT, CDR2 YNNKEL (reference sequence). J gave up 11 bases and V 0 bases, and 9 bases lay outside the gene matches. The CDR3 loop is CASSQEGGAIWAFF. The CDR3, as DNA: TGTGCCAGCAGCCAAGAAGGGGGCGCGATTTGGGCTTTCTTT.

The J gene is TRBJ1-3, the V gene TRBV12-3 or TRBV12-4; D is unresolved. This CDR3 comprises 13 residues. V shed 2 bases and J shed 4 bases, with 6 bases lying between them. As DNA, the CDR3 is TGTGCCAGCAGTTTATATAGAGGAAACACCATATATTTT. Protein: CASSLYRGNTIYF.

To note about this clone: Additional DNA sequences in this sample encode the identical CDR3. This chain connects TRBV30 to TRBJ2-5; D possibly matches TRBD1 or TRBD2 (6 bases each). The CDR3 length is 15 residues. The V end was cut by 0 bases, the J end by 5 bases, with 16 bases between. Germline CDR1 reads GTSNPN; CDR2 reads SVGIG (reference sequence). CDR3: CAWSVGGGGQETQYF. The DNA of the CDR3 is TGTGCCTGGAGTGTAGGTGGTGGGGGGCAGGAGACCCAGTACTTC.

This chain joins TRBV14 and TRBJ2-7; D uncertain. Germline CDR1 is SGHDN and CDR2 is FVKESK. The CDR3 length is 12 residues. Trimming cost V 4 bases and J 8 bases, with 12 bases left between them. CDR3 sequence: CASSLLTSKQYF. For the CDR3, the DNA is TGTGCCAGCAGCCTCCTGACTTCAAAGCAGTACTTC.

V usage is TRBV27 and J usage is TRBJ2-7; the D gene is possibly TRBD2 (6 bases). With 6 bases removed from V and 7 bases from J, the gap between germline ends came to 13 bases. This CDR3 is built from 12 residues. The germline CDR1 and CDR2 sequences are MNHEY and SMNVEV (reference sequence). The CDR3 spells CASSSGTGEQYF. CDR3 nucleotide sequence: TGTGCCAGCAGCTCAGGGACTGGTGAGCAGTACTTC.

J is TRBJ1-1 and V is TRBV28; TRBD1 matches at 8 bases. The CDR3 length is 14 residues. J lost 10 bases, V lost 4 bases, and 11 bases had no gene match. Germline loops: CDR1 MDHEN, CDR2 SYDVKM. CDR3 sequence (DNA): TGTGCCAGCAGTTCCCAGACAGGGGAAGATGGAGCTTTCTTT. Its translation is CASSSQTGEDGAFF.

The rearrangement uses TRBV6-5 and TRBJ2-3; TRBD1 aligns across 8 bases. The CDR3 has 15 residues. CDR1 and CDR2 from the germline V gene are MNHEY and SVGAGI. V shed 6 bases and J 1 base; nucleotides not matched to a gene: 6. The CDR3 loop is CASSFQTGGTDTQYF. In DNA, the CDR3 is TGTGCCAGCAGCTTCCAGACAGGGGGCACAGATACGCAGTATTTT.

This sequence joins TRBV4-1 and TRBJ2-7, with D perhaps matching TRBD2 (7 bases). Trimming removed 1 base at V and 2 bases at J, with 18 bases between. Germline lookup yields CDR1 MGHRA and CDR2 YSYEKL. The CDR3 has 17 amino acids. This CDR3 is CASSQVFAGALTYEQYF. Here the CDR3 DNA reads TGCGCCAGCAGCCAAGTATTTGCGGGGGCCTTGACCTACGAGCAGTACTTC.

Here the CDR3 DNA reads TGTGCCAGCAGCGGGGGGTTTGTTCTTGGCAAAAACATTCAGTACTTC. Protein: CASSGGFVLGKNIQYF. The chain has TRBV11-2 and TRBJ2-4; a possible D gene is TRBD2 (6 bases). Germline values: CDR1 SGHAT, CDR2 FQNNGV. The V end was cut by 5 bases, the J end by 3 bases, with 17 bases between. The CDR3 length is 16 residues.

This chain joins TRBV6-2 or TRBV6-3 and TRBJ1-1, with a possible D match to TRBD1 (6 bases). Trimming removed 2 bases at V and 3 bases at J, with 7 bases between. This CDR3 is 13 amino acids long. Germline V gene data show CDR1 as MNHEY and CDR2 as SVGEGT. Written as DNA, the CDR3 is TGTGCCAGCAGTTACCAGGGGTACACTGAAGCTTTCTTT. This translates into CASSYQGYTEAFF.

In regard to this clone: In the same sample, other DNA sequences code for this CDR3. The V gene is TRBV6-5, the J gene TRBJ1-1, with D possibly being TRBD1 (6 bases). Germline V gene data show CDR1 as MNHEY and CDR2 as SVGAGI. The CDR3 spans 13 residues. V lost 4 bases and J lost 1, with 7 bases in between. The CDR3 DNA sequence: TGTGCCAGCAGTTGGGGACAGAACACTGAAGCTTTCTTT. It is translated as CASSWGQNTEAFF.

The chain has TRBV6-5 and TRBJ1-1; D remains unclear. In germline, CDR1 is MNHEY, CDR2 SVGAGI. This CDR3 comprises 13 residues. Trimming cost V 2 bases and J 1 base, with 5 bases left between them. The CDR3 nucleotides read TGTGCCAGCAGTTACGTGAAGAACACTGAAGCTTTCTTT. Protein: CASSYVKNTEAFF.

This clone was observed a handful of times. V is TRBV6-5 and J is TRBJ1-6, with 9 positions matching TRBD1. CDR1 and CDR2 from the germline V gene are MNHEY and SVGAGI. The CDR3 has 13 amino acids. After removal of 0 bases from V and 15 bases from J, the junction contained 3 bases not matched to a gene. CDR3 coding DNA: TGTGCCAGCAGTTACTCGGACAGGGGCCTCCTCCACTTT. This sequence encodes CASSYSDRGLLHF.

The V gene is TRBV19, the J gene TRBJ2-5; D is perhaps TRBD2 (5 bases). CDR3 size: 13 residues. Germline V gene data show CDR1 as LNHDA and CDR2 as SQIVND (reference sequence). V was trimmed by 7 bases and J by 5 bases, leaving 14 bases between them. CDR3 residues: CASMSRDSETQYF. The CDR3 nucleotides are TGTGCCAGTATGAGTCGGGATTCGGAGACCCAGTACTTC.

V and J are TRBV2 and TRBJ1-2, with TRBD1 matching 10 bases. Germline V gives CDR1 SNHLY, CDR2 FYNNEI. J gave up 4 bases and V 6 bases, and 8 bases lay outside the gene matches. The CDR3 runs to 15 residues. The CDR3 DNA is TGTGCCAGCAGGAGGGGGACAGGGGAGGGCTATGGCTACACCTTC. Translating it yields CASRRGTGEGYGYTF. Using reference TRBV2 and TRBJ1-2 for the parts outside the CDR3, the full variable domain is EPEVTQTPSHQVTQMGQEVILRCVPISNHLYFYWYRQILGQKVEFLVSFYNNEISEKSEIFDDQFSVERPDGSNFTLKIRSTKLEDSAMYFCASRRGTGEGYGYTFGSGTRLTVV.

The genes are TRBV6-1 and TRBJ1-5; D not certain. Trimming removed 2 bases at V and 1 base at J, with 12 bases between. Germline V gene lookup returns CDR1 MNHNS and CDR2 SASEGT. CDR3 size: 16 residues. As DNA, the CDR3 is TGTGCCAGCAGTGAAAACCAGAGACCGAGCAATCAGCCCCAGCATTTT. Translation gives CASSENQRPSNQPQHF.

The chain combines TRBV5-4 with TRBJ2-5; 8 nucleotides agree with TRBD1. Germline V gene sequence: CDR1 SGHNT, CDR2 YYREEE (reference sequence). J was trimmed by 3 bases and V by 0 bases; bases with no gene match: 7. The CDR3 has 16 residues. CDR3: CASSLGAGQGKETQYF. DNA of the CDR3: TGTGCCAGCAGCTTGGGCGCCGGACAGGGAAAAGAGACCCAGTACTTC. The full variable domain, completed using reference TRBV5-4 and TRBJ2-5, is ETGVTQSPTHLIKTRGQQVTLRCSSQSGHNTVSWYQQALGQGPQFIFQYYREEENGRGNFPPRFSGLQFPNYSSELNVNALELDDSALYLCASSLGAGQGKETQYFGPGTRLLVL.

The genes are TRBV7-2 and TRBJ2-1; D possibly matches TRBD1 or TRBD2 (5 bases each). Trimming removed 6 bases at V and 6 bases at J, with 18 bases between. CDR1 SGHTA and CDR2 FQGNSA come from the germline V gene. The CDR3 runs 15 residues. The CDR3, as DNA: TGTGCCAGCAGTCTTGGGCTTACTGGGGGCAATGAGCAGTTCTTC. Its protein is CASSLGLTGGNEQFF.

The J gene is TRBJ1-2, the V gene TRBV3-1 (or the pseudogene TRBV3-2); D may be TRBD1 (6 bases). CDR1 and CDR2 from the germline V gene are LGHDT and YNNKEL (reference sequence). The CDR3 loop spans 15 amino acids. V lost 1 base and J lost 5, with 14 bases in between. The CDR3 bases are TGTGCCAGCAGCCAAGTCCTCGGGGGGCCTTATGGCTACACCTTC. It encodes CASSQVLGGPYGYTF.

The chain recombines TRBV19 with TRBJ1-4; TRBD1 is a possible D gene (5 bases). Trimming removed 4 bases at V and 5 bases at J, with 5 bases between. The CDR3 totals 12 residues. Looked up from germline, CDR1 is LNHDA and CDR2 is SQIVND (reference sequence). The CDR3 DNA is TGTGCCAGTAGTAACAGGAATGAAAAACTGTTTTTT. It is translated as CASSNRNEKLFF.

Comment on this clone: In the same sample, other DNA sequences code for this CDR3. The chain joins TRBV13 to TRBJ1-3, with unresolved D. The germline CDR1 and CDR2 sequences are PRHDT and FYEKMQ (reference sequence). Trimming cost V 3 bases and J 4 bases, with 4 bases left between them. The CDR3 extends over 12 amino acids. The chain's CDR3 is CASSLGGNTIYF. Here the CDR3 DNA reads TGTGCCAGCAGCTTGGGAGGAAACACCATATATTTT.

The chain couples TRBV7-2 to TRBJ1-1, with D unclear. Germline CDR1 and CDR2: SGHTA and FQGNSA. V was shortened by 3 bases and J by 1 base, with 6 bases between the two germline ends. The CDR3 runs 13 residues. CDR3 DNA sequence: TGTGCCAGCAGCTTTAGCCAGAACACTGAAGCTTTCTTT. It yields the protein CASSFSQNTEAFF.